The next 25 T cell receptor beta chains were all read from a single sample in a study of T cells in localized non-small cell lung cancer (dated by TCRdb to about 2020). Library preparation was by the immunoSEQ multiplex PCR assay. TCRdb's version of the immuneACCESS table is confined to in-frame rearrangements and falls short of the full clone set. An unresolved V gene accounts for under half of the shortfall where checked; the remainder is of unknown origin. The sample table holds around 26,000 clones, of which approximately 90% were seen once. The ten top clones hold about 14% of the sample. This sample comprised peripheral blood, obtained before any cancer treatment. Every receptor here comes from an older female donor with stage II squamous cell lung carcinoma.

The chain links TRBV6-6 to TRBJ2-7; 10 nucleotides line up with TRBD1. CDR1 and CDR2 (germline): MNHNY, SVGAGI (reference sequence). The J segment lost 3 bases and the V segment lost 8 bases, leaving 7 bases of the junction unmatched. CDR3 size: 14 residues. In DNA, the CDR3 is TGTGCCAGCCGCGGACAGGGGGAACGCTACGAGCAGTACTTC. Protein sequence: CASRGQGERYEQYF.

The chain uses TRBV19 and TRBJ1-5; the D is unclear. V was clipped by 3 bases and J by 3 bases, with 12 bases between them. This CDR3 is 15 amino acids long. Germline V CDR1 and CDR2: LNHDA, SQIVND (reference sequence). The CDR3 spells CASSISVGSNQPQHF. DNA for the CDR3: TGTGCCAGTAGTATCTCGGTGGGGTCCAATCAGCCCCAGCATTTT. Full variable domain (remainder filled in from reference TRBV19 and TRBJ1-5): DGGITQSPKYLFRKEGQNVTLSCEQNLNHDAMYWYRQDPGQGLRLIYYSQIVNDFQKGDIAEGYSVSREKKESFPLTVTSAQKNPTAFYLCASSISVGSNQPQHFGDGTRLSIL.

The gene calls are TRBV7-2 and TRBJ2-1, with 7 bases identical to TRBD2. Germline V gives CDR1 SGHTA, CDR2 FQGNSA. Losses at the gene ends were 3 bases for V and 0 bases for J; bases not matched to a gene: 2. The CDR3 is 15 residues long. The CDR3 DNA follows: TGTGCCAGCAGCTTGGGAGGGGTCTCCTACAATGAGCAGTTCTTC. Translated: CASSLGGVSYNEQFF.

This rearrangement joins TRBV6-6 to TRBJ2-5; possible D gene TRBD2, 7 bases. Looked up from germline, CDR1 is MNHNY and CDR2 is SVGAGI (reference sequence). The CDR3 is made up of 15 amino acids. Between the trimmed V and J ends, which lost 5 bases and 3 bases, there was a span of 16 bases. The CDR3 nucleotides are TGTGCCAGCAGTCCCTGGGGGGCGGGAGAAGAGACCCAGTACTTC. Residues: CASSPWGAGEETQYF.

The chain has TRBV5-1 and TRBJ2-3, with D unclear. The CDR3 runs to 13 residues. The V gene lost 4 bases and the J gene lost 2 bases, with 8 bases spanning the gap. Germline CDR1 is SGHRS and CDR2 is YFSETQ. The CDR3 DNA is TGCGCCAGCAGCAACGACCCCACAGATACGCAGTATTTT. Translating gives CASSNDPTDTQYF.

The rearrangement uses TRBV11-2 and TRBJ1-2; D unresolved. Germline CDR1 SGHAT, CDR2 FQNNGV. This CDR3 has 12 amino acids. Trimming pared 5 bases from V and 4 bases from J, leaving 8 bases between. The CDR3 region is CASSPESYGYTF. CDR3 DNA sequence: TGTGCCAGCAGCCCCGAGTCCTATGGCTACACCTTC.

The rearrangement joins TRBV28 to TRBJ1-6; D is unclear. The CDR3 covers 14 residues. Germline CDR1 reads MDHEN; CDR2 reads SYDVKM. The V and J ends lost 2 bases and 6 bases respectively, with 8 bases between them. This chain's CDR3 is CASSLLTANSPLHF. The CDR3 nucleotides are TGTGCCAGCAGTTTACTTACGGCTAATTCACCCCTCCACTTT. The variable domain in full, with the rest retrieved from reference TRBV28 and TRBJ1-6, is DVKVTQSSRYLVKRTGEKVFLECVQDMDHENMFWYRQDPGLGLRLIYFSYDVKMKEKGDIPEGYSVSREKKERFSLILESASTNQTSMYLCASSLLTANSPLHFGNGTRLTVT.

The genes are TRBV19 and TRBJ1-1; no firm D call. The CDR3 has 11 amino acids. V lost 10 bases and J 5 bases, leaving 11 bases between the germline ends. Germline V gene lookup returns CDR1 LNHDA and CDR2 SQIVND (reference sequence). The CDR3 sequence: CATTERTEAFF. CDR3 DNA: TGTGCCACCACAGAGAGGACTGAAGCTTTCTTT.

This clone was seen just once. V is TRBV18 and J is TRBJ2-7, with TRBD2 matching over 7 bases. CDR3 length: 15 amino acids. J was trimmed by 3 bases and V by 5 bases; bases with no gene match: 10. Germline lookup yields CDR1 KGHSH and CDR2 LQKENI. CDR3 nucleotides: TGTGCCAGCTCATCATTAGCGGGCCCAAACTACGAGCAGTACTTC. This translates into CASSSLAGPNYEQYF.

V is TRBV5-6 and J is TRBJ1-1; D is unclear. This CDR3 spans 16 amino acids. CDR1 is SGHDT and CDR2 is YYEEEE in the germline V gene. With 4 bases removed from V and 4 bases from J, the gap between germline ends came to 20 bases. The CDR3 protein is CASSPAGGREGTEAFF. The DNA of the CDR3 is TGTGCCAGCAGCCCCGCTGGTGGACGAGAAGGCACTGAAGCTTTCTTT.

This clone has just one count. J is TRBJ2-3 and V is TRBV7-2; D is undetermined. Trimming took 2 bases from V and 0 from J, leaving 6 bases between them. From germline, CDR1 is SGHTA and CDR2 FQGNSA. The CDR3 consists of 14 residues. This CDR3 is CASSLTASTDTQYF. The CDR3, as DNA: TGTGCCAGCAGCTTAACGGCTAGCACAGATACGCAGTATTTT.

The chain links TRBV7-2 to TRBJ1-1, with D possibly TRBD1 on 5 matching bases. V was shortened by 0 bases and J by 8 bases, with 16 bases between the two germline ends. The CDR3 consists of 15 residues. Per the germline V gene, CDR1 is SGHTA and CDR2 is FQGNSA. In DNA, the CDR3 is TGTGCCAGCAGCTTAGCGGGGCAGGGCGGGAGGGAAGCTTTCTTT. It is translated as CASSLAGQGGREAFF. The complete variable domain, with remaining parts taken from reference TRBV7-2 and TRBJ1-1, reads GAGVSQSPSNKVTEKGKDVELRCDPISGHTALYWYRQSLGQGLEFLIYFQGNSAPDKSGLPSDRFSAERTGGSVSTLTIQRTQQEDSAVYLCASSLAGQGGREAFFGQGTRLTVV.

The genes are TRBV28 and TRBJ1-2, with D tentatively TRBD1 (6 bases). CDR1 is MDHEN, CDR2 SYDVKM, per germline. Trimming took off 5 bases at V and 2 bases at J, with 24 bases between the two ends. This CDR3 region has 18 residues. The CDR3 spells CASSTTRRRDIRNYGYTF. In nucleotides, the CDR3 is TGTGCCAGCAGTACCACCAGACGACGGGACATAAGAAACTATGGCTACACCTTC.

V usage is TRBV7-2 and J usage is TRBJ1-1; D unresolved. Germline CDR1 reads SGHTA; CDR2 reads FQGNSA. This CDR3 spans 13 amino acids. With 1 base removed from V and 11 bases from J, the gap between germline ends came to 14 bases. CDR3 sequence: CASSLEVRTPAFF. In DNA form, the CDR3 reads TGTGCCAGCAGCTTAGAAGTGAGGACTCCGGCTTTCTTT.

Only one count was recorded for this clone. The chain employs TRBV11-2 and TRBJ1-2, with D possibly TRBD1 on 6 matching bases. Germline V lookup: CDR1 SGHAT, CDR2 FQNNGV. This CDR3 has 13 residues. The V gene lost 3 bases and the J gene lost 8 bases, with 13 bases spanning the gap. CDR3 coding DNA: TGTGCCAGCAGCTTCCCACAGGGCCTCGGCTACACCTTC. This gives the protein CASSFPQGLGYTF. Supplemented by reference TRBV11-2 and TRBJ1-2, the full variable domain reads EAGVAQSPRYKIIEKRQSVAFWCNPISGHATLYWYQQILGQGPKLLIQFQNNGVVDDSQLPKDRFSAERLKGVDSTLKIQPAKLEDSAVYLCASSFPQGLGYTFGSGTRLTVV.

The chain carries TRBV28 and TRBJ2-3, with TRBD1 matching over 11 bases. The germline gives CDR1 MDHEN, CDR2 SYDVKM. V lost 7 bases, J lost 4 bases, and 4 bases stayed unmatched. The CDR3 totals 14 residues. CDR3 DNA sequence: TGTGCCAGCACCGGGACAGGGGGTCCAGATACGCAGTATTTT. Amino acid sequence: CASTGTGGPDTQYF.

The V and J genes are TRBV6-7 and TRBJ2-1; D is ambiguous. TRBV6-7 is noted as an ORF with a role that remains uncertain. Trimming removed 4 bases at V and 0 bases at J, with 19 bases between. CDR3 length: 18 amino acids. The CDR3 region has the DNA TGTGCCAGCAGTTGTAAGTCGGGCAGGCCGAGCTCCTACAATGAGCAGTTCTTC. Translated: CASSCKSGRPSSYNEQFF.

The rearrangement links TRBV2 to TRBJ1-1; the match to TRBD1 covers 9 bases. This CDR3 has 12 residues. CDR1 is SNHLY, CDR2 FYNNEI, per germline. V lost 7 bases, J lost 5 bases, and 2 bases stayed unmatched. In nucleotides, the CDR3 is TGTGCCAGCACGGACAGGGGAACTGAAGCTTTCTTT. Amino acid sequence: CASTDRGTEAFF.

In this sample, this clone turned up once. The chain links TRBV11-3 to TRBJ2-4; D is tentatively TRBD1 or TRBD2 (5 bases each). Germline V lookup: CDR1 SGHNT, CDR2 YENEEA. V was clipped by 1 base and J by 3 bases, with 13 bases between them. The CDR3 is 16 residues long. For the CDR3, the DNA is TGTGCCAGCAGCTTAGGCCCGGGGCTAGGCAAAAACATTCAGTACTTC. This translates into CASSLGPGLGKNIQYF.

The chain joins TRBV5-5 to TRBJ2-1; TRBD1 aligns across 9 bases. With V trimmed by 3 bases and J by 3 bases, 7 bases remained unmatched. Germline CDR1 reads SGHKS; CDR2 reads YYEKEE (reference sequence). The CDR3 is 16 residues long. This CDR3 reads CASSSSGTGLYNEQFF. CDR3 sequence (DNA): TGTGCCAGCAGCTCCTCCGGGACAGGGCTCTACAATGAGCAGTTCTTC.

CDR3 in amino acids: CASSLAGNLEQYF. The CDR3 region has the DNA TGTGCCAGCAGCTTAGCGGGTAACCTAGAGCAGTACTTC. The chain carries TRBV11-2 and TRBJ2-7; D remains unclear. The germline CDR1 and CDR2 sequences are SGHAT and FQNNGV. This CDR3 has 13 residues. V gave up 1 base and J gave up 7 bases, with 11 bases separating them.

This clone was seen a few times. The chain employs TRBV19 and TRBJ1-2, with D maybe TRBD1 (5 bases). Germline CDR1 and CDR2: LNHDA and SQIVND (reference sequence). V was clipped by 7 bases and J by 5 bases, with 11 bases between them. This CDR3 comprises 12 residues. CDR3 in DNA: TGTGCCAGTACCGCGGGGGGTTATGGCTACACCTTC. Amino acids: CASTAGGYGYTF. Full variable domain (rest looked up from reference TRBV19 and TRBJ1-2): DGGITQSPKYLFRKEGQNVTLSCEQNLNHDAMYWYRQDPGQGLRLIYYSQIVNDFQKGDIAEGYSVSREKKESFPLTVTSAQKNPTAFYLCASTAGGYGYTFGSGTRLTVV.

The CDR3 is CASVHDSYEQYF. In DNA form, the CDR3 reads TGTGCCAGCGTACATGACAGCTACGAGCAGTACTTC. The chain carries TRBV6-1 and TRBJ2-7, with D tentatively TRBD1 (5 bases). There are 12 residues in the CDR3. V lost 8 bases and J 3 bases, leaving 11 bases between the germline ends. CDR1 and CDR2 from the germline V gene are MNHNS and SASEGT.

The chain recombines TRBV11-2 with TRBJ1-6; D is possibly TRBD1 (5 bases). The CDR3 totals 16 residues. V lost 8 bases and J 0 bases, leaving 14 bases between the germline ends. Germline-derived CDR1 and CDR2 are SGHAT and FQNNGV. Written as DNA, the CDR3 is TGTGCCAGCCGGACGGCGGGGGGCTCCTATAATTCACCCCTCCACTTT. This sequence encodes CASRTAGGSYNSPLHF.

The chain uses TRBV7-2 and TRBJ2-7, with 10 nucleotides matching TRBD2. The germline V gene encodes CDR1 SGHTA and CDR2 FQGNSA. The CDR3 contains 15 residues. V shed 7 bases, J shed 6 bases, and the junction held 12 bases outside the gene matches. DNA for the CDR3: TGTGCCAGCACCCTTACTAGCGGGGCCGTCGGCGAGCAGTACTTC. Protein: CASTLTSGAVGEQYF.